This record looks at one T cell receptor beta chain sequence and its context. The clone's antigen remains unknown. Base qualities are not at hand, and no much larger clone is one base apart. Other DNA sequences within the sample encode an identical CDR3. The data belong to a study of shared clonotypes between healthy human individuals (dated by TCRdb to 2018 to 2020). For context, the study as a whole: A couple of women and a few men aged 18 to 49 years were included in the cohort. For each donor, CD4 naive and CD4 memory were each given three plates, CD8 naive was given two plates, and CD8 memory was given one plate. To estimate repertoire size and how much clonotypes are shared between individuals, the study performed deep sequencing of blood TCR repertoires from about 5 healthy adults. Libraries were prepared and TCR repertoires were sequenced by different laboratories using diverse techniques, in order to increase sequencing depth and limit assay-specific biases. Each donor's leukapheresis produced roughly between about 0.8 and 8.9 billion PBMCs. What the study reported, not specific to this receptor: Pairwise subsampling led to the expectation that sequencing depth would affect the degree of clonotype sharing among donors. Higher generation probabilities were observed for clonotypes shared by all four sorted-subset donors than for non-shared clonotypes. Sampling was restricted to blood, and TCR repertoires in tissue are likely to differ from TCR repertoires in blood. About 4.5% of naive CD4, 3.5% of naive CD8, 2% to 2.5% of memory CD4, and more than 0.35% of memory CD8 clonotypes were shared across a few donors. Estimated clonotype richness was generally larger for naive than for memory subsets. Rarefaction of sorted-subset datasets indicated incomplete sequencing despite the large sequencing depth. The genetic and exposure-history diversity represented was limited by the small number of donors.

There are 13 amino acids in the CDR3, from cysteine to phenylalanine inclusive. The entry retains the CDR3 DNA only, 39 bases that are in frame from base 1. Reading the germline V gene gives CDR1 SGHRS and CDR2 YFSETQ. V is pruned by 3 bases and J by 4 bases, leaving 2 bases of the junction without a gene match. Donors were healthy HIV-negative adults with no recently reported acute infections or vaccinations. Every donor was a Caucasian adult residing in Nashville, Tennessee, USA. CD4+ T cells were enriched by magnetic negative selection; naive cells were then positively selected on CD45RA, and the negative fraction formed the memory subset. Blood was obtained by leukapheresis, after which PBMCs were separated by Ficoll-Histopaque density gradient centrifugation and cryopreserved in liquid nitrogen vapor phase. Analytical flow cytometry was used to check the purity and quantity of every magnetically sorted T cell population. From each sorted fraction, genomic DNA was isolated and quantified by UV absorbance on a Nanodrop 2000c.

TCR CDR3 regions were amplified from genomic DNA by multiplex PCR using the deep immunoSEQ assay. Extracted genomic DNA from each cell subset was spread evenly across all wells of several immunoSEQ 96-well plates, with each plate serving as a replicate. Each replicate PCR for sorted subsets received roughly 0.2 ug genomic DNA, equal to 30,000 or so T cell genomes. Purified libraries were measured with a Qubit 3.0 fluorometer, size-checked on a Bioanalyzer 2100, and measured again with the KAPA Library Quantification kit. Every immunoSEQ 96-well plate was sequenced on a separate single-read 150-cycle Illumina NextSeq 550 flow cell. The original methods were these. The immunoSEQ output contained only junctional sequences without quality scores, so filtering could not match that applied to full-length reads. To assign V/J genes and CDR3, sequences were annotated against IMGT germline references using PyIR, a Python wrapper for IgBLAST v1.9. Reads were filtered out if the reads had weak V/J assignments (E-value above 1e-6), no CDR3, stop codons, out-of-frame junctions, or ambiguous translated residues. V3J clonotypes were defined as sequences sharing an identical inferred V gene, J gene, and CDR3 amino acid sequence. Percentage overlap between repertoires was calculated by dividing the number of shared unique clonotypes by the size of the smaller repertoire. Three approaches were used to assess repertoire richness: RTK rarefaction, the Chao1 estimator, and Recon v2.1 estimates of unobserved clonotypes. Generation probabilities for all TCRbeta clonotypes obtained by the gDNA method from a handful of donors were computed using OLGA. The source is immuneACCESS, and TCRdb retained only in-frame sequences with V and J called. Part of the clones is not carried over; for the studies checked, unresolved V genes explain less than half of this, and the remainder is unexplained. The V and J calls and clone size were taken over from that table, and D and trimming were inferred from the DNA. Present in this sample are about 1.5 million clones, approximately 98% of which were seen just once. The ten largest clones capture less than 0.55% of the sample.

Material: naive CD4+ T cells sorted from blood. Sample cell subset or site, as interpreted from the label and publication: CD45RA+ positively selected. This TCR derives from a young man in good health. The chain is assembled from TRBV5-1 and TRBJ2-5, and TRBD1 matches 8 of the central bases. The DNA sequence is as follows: TGCGCCAGCAGCTCAGGGGGCGGAGAGACCCAGTACTTC. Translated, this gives CASSSGGGETQYF.